Each of the 10 T cell receptor beta chains below was sequenced from the same sample in a study of blood T cell repertoires in COVID-19. Some clones are missing from TCRdb's copy, which holds only in-frame ones; the method was immunoSEQ multiplex PCR. Among roughly 340,000 clones listed, about 93% were seen once. Sequencing was done on a sample of peripheral blood. The receptors originated from a woman aged 18 to 35 who had recovered from COVID-19.

The chain combines TRBV2 with TRBJ1-1, with D maybe TRBD1 (5 bases). The V and J ends lost 3 bases and 3 bases respectively, with 11 bases between them. Germline-derived CDR1 and CDR2 are SNHLY and FYNNEI. The CDR3 extends over 14 amino acids. The DNA of the CDR3 is TGTGCCAGCAGTGAGGTGGGAGGGGACACTGAAGCTTTCTTT. This translates into CASSEVGGDTEAFF.

V usage is TRBV9 and J usage is TRBJ1-3; the D gene is possibly TRBD1 (5 bases). Looked up from germline, CDR1 is SGDLS and CDR2 is YYNGEE. The CDR3 has 16 amino acids. V lost 0 bases to trimming and J lost 0 bases, with 10 bases between them. CDR3 region: CASSVGRTTSGNTIYF. The CDR3 coding sequence is TGTGCCAGCAGCGTAGGCCGGACAACCTCTGGAAACACCATATATTTT.

Regarding this clone: Different DNA sequences within this sample yield the same CDR3. The rearrangement uses TRBV19 and TRBJ2-2, with 7 positions matching TRBD2. The CDR3 is 14 amino acids. Germline V gene data show CDR1 as LNHDA and CDR2 as SQIVND (reference sequence). V was pared by 3 bases and J by 5 bases, with 3 bases of the junction left unmatched. CDR3 bases: TGTGCCAGTAGTATTGGAGCGGGGACCGGGGAGCTGTTTTTT. Translating gives CASSIGAGTGELFF.

This clone was seen only once. The rearrangement joins TRBV5-5 to TRBJ2-2, with 7 bases that match TRBD2. CDR1 and CDR2 (germline): SGHKS, YYEKEE (reference sequence). J was trimmed by 5 bases and V by 4 bases; bases with no gene match: 11. The CDR3 length is 16 residues. For the CDR3, the DNA is TGTGCCAGCAGCCCTCCCCCAGGGCGGGGGACCGGGGAGCTGTTTTTT. Its protein product is CASSPPPGRGTGELFF.

Worth noting for this clone: The junction differs from germline at one of its ends, possibly a read error. J is TRBJ2-1 and V is TRBV5-1, with TRBD2 matching 12 bases. Germline V CDR1 and CDR2: SGHRS, YFSETQ. This CDR3 region has 14 residues. The CDR3 loop is CASSLARLAGELFF. CDR3 in DNA: TGCGCCAGCAGCTTGGCCCGACTAGCGGGAGAGCTGTTCTTC.

A few counts support this clone. This rearrangement joins TRBV11-3 to TRBJ2-2, with D hard to call. CDR1 SGHNT and CDR2 YENEEA come from the germline V gene. This CDR3 comprises 13 residues. Trimming stripped 1 base from V and 7 bases from J, with 7 bases between. The CDR3 reads CASSLVVNGELFF. Here the CDR3 DNA reads TGTGCCAGCAGCTTAGTCGTTAACGGGGAGCTGTTTTTT.

J is TRBJ2-3 and V is TRBV11-3, with 12 positions matching TRBD2. CDR1 and CDR2 from the germline V gene are SGHNT and YENEEA. The trim removed 5 bases at V and 6 bases at J, leaving 6 bases unmatched. The CDR3 consists of 15 residues. The CDR3 sequence is CASSQGLAGSDTQYF. CDR3 nucleotides: TGTGCCAGCAGCCAAGGACTAGCGGGGTCGGATACGCAGTATTTT.

In nucleotides, the CDR3 is TGTGCCAGCAGCCCAGCCAGGAACACCATATATTTT. Protein: CASSPARNTIYF. The V and J genes are TRBV5-8 and TRBJ1-3; D is unclear. This CDR3 contains 12 residues. Trimming took off 4 bases at V and 7 bases at J, with 9 bases between the two ends. CDR1 is SGHTS, CDR2 YDEGEE, per germline.

The genes are TRBV7-6 and TRBJ1-3; 10 bases fit TRBD1. CDR1 and CDR2 (germline): SGHVS, FNYEAQ. The CDR3 is 20 residues long. V lost 5 bases and J lost 4; bases outside the gene matches: 20. The DNA for the CDR3 is TGTGCCAGCAGCCCCCAGCCGCACATAGACAGGGGGCTCAGAGGAAACACCATATATTTT. Its protein is CASSPQPHIDRGLRGNTIYF.

This sequence joins TRBV5-1 and TRBJ2-2; 9 positions match TRBD1. V gave up 4 bases and J gave up 5 bases; unmatched junction bases: 6. The germline gives CDR1 SGHRS, CDR2 YFSETQ. This CDR3 has 15 residues. This chain's CDR3 is CASSPDRGGTGELFF. The CDR3, as DNA: TGCGCCAGCAGCCCGGACAGGGGCGGTACCGGGGAGCTGTTTTTT.